This T cell receptor beta chain came from a study of patients and donors after allogeneic stem cell transplantation. This clonotype was observed a handful of times. CDR3 length equals 14 residues. CDR1 is KGHSH and CDR2 is LQKENI in the germline V gene. Trimming removed 6 bases from V and 4 bases from J, with 16 bases in between. Via MiXCR, TCRdb re-called the RT-PCR reads, giving one row per CDR3 protein. Among fewer than 500,000 distinct CDR3 sequences listed, approximately 16% were seen once. The material sequenced was blood, either unsorted or a sorted T cell fraction (not recorded which). The J gene is TRBJ2-7, the V gene TRBV18, with D tentatively TRBD2 (5 bases). This TCR was sampled from a human donor who was either an allogeneic HSCT recipient or a stem cell or donor lymphocyte infusion donor (not recorded which). It is not recorded whose cells these are; they may come from a transplant donor. CDR3 amino acids: CASSPIEGGYEQYF. The CDR3 nucleotides read TGTGCCAGCTCCCCCATAGAGGGTGGTTACGAGCAGTACTTC.